The clone carrying this T cell receptor beta chain was counted a few times. The germline V gene has CDR1 SGHTA and CDR2 FQGTGA. V was trimmed by 5 bases and J by 0 bases, leaving 9 bases between them. The CDR3 totals 14 residues. These data belong to a study of regulatory T cells in long-lasting Graves disease. Time point of the sample: newly diagnosed GD, antithyroid drugs for less than 3 months. PBMCs were the source of the RNA used for TCR sequencing. Graves' disease diagnoses followed American Thyroid Association guidelines. EDTA tubes were used for drawing 8 to 9 milliliters of peripheral blood. Investigators prepared the TCR beta libraries by applying iRepertoire HTBI primers and Arm-PCR of CDR3 regions. Authors' processing steps: Samples collectively showed more than 55 TRBV and approximately 15 TRBJ segments. TCRdb passed the multiplex PCR reads through MiXCR, listing each CDR3 protein once. V and J calls and clone size were set by TCRdb, not the authors. This sample has about 220,000 distinct CDR3 sequences, with roughly 18% found just once.

This same sample was also taken into another study, of T cells in Graves' hyperthyroidism and ophthalmopathy. That work adds: Diagnosis of hyperthyroidism was new in patients aged 18 to 65, and its duration was under 2 months.

The J gene is TRBJ2-3, the V gene TRBV7-3, with a possible D match to TRBD1 (6 bases). This clonotype was sampled from a woman aged 25-40 years with Graves disease. The sample here was peripheral blood mononuclear cells (PBMCs), taken at new diagnosis, from a patient treated with antithyroid drugs. The CDR3 DNA reads as TGTGCCAGCAGCCCGGGACACAGCACAGATACGCAGTATTTT. Protein sequence: CASSPGHSTDTQYF.